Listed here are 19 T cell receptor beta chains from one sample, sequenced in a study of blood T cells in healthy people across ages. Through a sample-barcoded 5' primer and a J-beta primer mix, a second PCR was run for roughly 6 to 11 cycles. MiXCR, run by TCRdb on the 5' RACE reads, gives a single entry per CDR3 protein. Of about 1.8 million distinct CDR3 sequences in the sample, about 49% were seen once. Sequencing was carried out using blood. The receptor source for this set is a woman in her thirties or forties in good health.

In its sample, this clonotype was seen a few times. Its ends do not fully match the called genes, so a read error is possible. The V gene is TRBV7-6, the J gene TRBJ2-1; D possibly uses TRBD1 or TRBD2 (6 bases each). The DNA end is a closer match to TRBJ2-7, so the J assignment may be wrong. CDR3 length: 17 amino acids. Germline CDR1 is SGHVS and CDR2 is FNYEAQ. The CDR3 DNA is TGTGCCAGCAGCCTAGCGACAGGAACTAATCCCTACAATGAGCAGTACTTC. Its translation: CASSLATGTNPYNEQYF.

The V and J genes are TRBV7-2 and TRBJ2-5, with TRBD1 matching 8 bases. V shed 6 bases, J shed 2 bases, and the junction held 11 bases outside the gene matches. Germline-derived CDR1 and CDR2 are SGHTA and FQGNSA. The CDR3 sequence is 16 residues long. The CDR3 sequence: CASSYRTGKAQETQYF. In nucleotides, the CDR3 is TGTGCCAGCAGTTATCGGACAGGGAAAGCGCAAGAGACCCAGTACTTC.

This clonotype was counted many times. The CDR3 nucleotides are TGCAGCGTTGACACAGGGTACGATGGGGCCAACGTCCTGACTTTC. This encodes CSVDTGYDGANVLTF. This sequence joins TRBV29-1 and TRBJ2-6; D perhaps matches TRBD1 (6 bases). The CDR3 is 15 amino acids. Germline V gene sequence: CDR1 SQVTM, CDR2 ANQGSEA. Trimming pared 3 bases from V and 3 bases from J, leaving 12 bases between.

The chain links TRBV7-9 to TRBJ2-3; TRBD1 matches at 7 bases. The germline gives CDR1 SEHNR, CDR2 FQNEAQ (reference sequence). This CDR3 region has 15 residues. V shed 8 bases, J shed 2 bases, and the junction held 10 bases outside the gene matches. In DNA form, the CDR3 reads TGTGCCAGCCGGCCCCCCGACAGGGACACAGATACGCAGTATTTT. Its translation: CASRPPDRDTDTQYF.

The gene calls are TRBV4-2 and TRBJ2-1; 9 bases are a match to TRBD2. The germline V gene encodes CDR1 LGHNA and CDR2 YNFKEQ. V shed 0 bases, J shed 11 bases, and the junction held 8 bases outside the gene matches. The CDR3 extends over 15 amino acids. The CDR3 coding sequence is TGTGCCAGCAGCCAAGATCTGGCTAGCGGGGTACAGCAGTTCTTC. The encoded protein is CASSQDLASGVQQFF.

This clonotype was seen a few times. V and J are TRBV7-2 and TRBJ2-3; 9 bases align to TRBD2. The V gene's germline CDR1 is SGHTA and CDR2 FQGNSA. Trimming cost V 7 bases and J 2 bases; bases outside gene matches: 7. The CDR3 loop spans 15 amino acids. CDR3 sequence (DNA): TGTGCCAGCACCCCGCGGGGGGGCACCACAGATACGCAGTATTTT. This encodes CASTPRGGTTDTQYF. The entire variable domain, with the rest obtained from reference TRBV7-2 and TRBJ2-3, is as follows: GAGVSQSPSNKVTEKGKDVELRCDPISGHTALYWYRQSLGQGLEFLIYFQGNSAPDKSGLPSDRFSAERTGGSVSTLTIQRTQQEDSAVYLCASTPRGGTTDTQYFGPGTRLTVL.

The CDR3 sequence is CASSLATSVDEQFF. The CDR3 nucleotides are TGTGCCAGCAGCTTGGCCACTAGCGTGGATGAGCAGTTCTTC. This chain connects TRBV5-6 to TRBJ2-1; 7 bases agree with TRBD2. This CDR3 has 14 amino acids. The V gene end was trimmed by 0 bases and the J gene end by 8 bases; junction bases not matched to a gene: 5. Germline values: CDR1 SGHDT, CDR2 YYEEEE.

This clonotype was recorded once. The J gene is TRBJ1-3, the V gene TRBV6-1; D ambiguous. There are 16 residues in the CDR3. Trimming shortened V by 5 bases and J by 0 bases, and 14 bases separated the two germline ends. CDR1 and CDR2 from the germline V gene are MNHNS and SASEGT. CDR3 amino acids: CASSRKEGGSGNTIYF. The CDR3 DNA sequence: TGTGCCAGCAGTCGAAAGGAGGGCGGCTCTGGAAACACCATATATTTT.

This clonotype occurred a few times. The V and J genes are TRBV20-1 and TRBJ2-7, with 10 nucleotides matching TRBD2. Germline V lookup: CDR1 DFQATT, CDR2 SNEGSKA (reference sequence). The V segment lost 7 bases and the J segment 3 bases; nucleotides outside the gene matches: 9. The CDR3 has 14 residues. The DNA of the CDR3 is TGCAGTGTTGAGACTAGCGGGTCTATCTACGAGCAGTACTTC. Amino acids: CSVETSGSIYEQYF.

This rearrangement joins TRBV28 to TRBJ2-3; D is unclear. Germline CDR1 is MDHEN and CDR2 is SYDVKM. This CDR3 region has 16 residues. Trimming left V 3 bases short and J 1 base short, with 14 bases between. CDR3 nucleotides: TGTGCCAGCAGTTTTGGATTGCATTCTGGCACAGATACGCAGTATTTT. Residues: CASSFGLHSGTDTQYF. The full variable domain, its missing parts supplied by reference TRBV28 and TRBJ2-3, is DVKVTQSSRYLVKRTGEKVFLECVQDMDHENMFWYRQDPGLGLRLIYFSYDVKMKEKGDIPEGYSVSREKKERFSLILESASTNQTSMYLCASSFGLHSGTDTQYFGPGTRLTVL.

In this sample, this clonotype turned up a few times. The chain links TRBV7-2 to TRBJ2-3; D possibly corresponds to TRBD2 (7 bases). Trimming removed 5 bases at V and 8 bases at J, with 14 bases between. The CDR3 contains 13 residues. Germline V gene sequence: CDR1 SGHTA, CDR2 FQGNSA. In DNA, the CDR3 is TGTGCCAGCAGCCCCGGGGGGCGCGGTACGCAGTATTTT. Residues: CASSPGGRGTQYF.

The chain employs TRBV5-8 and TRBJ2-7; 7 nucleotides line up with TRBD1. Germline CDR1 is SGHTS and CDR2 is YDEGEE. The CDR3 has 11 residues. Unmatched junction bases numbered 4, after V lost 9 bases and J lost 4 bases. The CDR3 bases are TGTGCCACCACACAGGGGTACGAGCAGTACTTC. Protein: CATTQGYEQYF.

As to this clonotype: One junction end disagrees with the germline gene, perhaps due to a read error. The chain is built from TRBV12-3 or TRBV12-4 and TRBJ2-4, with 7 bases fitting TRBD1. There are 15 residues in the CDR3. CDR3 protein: CASSLRGQEKNIRYF. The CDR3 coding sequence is TGTGCCAGCAGTTTGAGAGGACAGGAGAAAAACATTCGGTACTTC.

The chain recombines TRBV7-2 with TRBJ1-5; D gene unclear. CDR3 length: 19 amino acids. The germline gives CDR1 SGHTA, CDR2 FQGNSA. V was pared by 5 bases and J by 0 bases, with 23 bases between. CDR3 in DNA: TGTGCCAGCAGCCCAGCTACGGTCCTAGGCGGGAATAGCAATCAGCCCCAGCATTTT. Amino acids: CASSPATVLGGNSNQPQHF. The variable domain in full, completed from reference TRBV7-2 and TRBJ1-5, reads GAGVSQSPSNKVTEKGKDVELRCDPISGHTALYWYRQSLGQGLEFLIYFQGNSAPDKSGLPSDRFSAERTGGSVSTLTIQRTQQEDSAVYLCASSPATVLGGNSNQPQHFGDGTRLSIL.

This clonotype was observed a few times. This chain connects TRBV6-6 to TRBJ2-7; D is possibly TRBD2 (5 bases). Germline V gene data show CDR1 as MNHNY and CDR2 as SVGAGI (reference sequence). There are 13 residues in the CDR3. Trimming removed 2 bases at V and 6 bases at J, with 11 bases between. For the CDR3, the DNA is TGTGCCAGCAGTTACGTCCTGGCGGGCGAGCAGTACTTC. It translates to CASSYVLAGEQYF.

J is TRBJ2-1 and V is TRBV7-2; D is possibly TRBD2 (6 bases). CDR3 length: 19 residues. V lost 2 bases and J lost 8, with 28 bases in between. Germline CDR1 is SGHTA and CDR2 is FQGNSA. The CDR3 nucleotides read TGTGCCAGCAGCTTAAGATGGACGTTGGACTATATACAGTCCGATGAGCAGTTCTTC. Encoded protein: CASSLRWTLDYIQSDEQFF.

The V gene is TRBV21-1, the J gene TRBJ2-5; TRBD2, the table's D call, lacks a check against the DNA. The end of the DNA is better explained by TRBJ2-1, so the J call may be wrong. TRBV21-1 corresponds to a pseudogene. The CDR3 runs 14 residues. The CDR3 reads CASSKRDSPETQFF. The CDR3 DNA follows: TGTGCCAGCAGCAAACGGGACTCCCCAGAGACCCAGTTCTTC.

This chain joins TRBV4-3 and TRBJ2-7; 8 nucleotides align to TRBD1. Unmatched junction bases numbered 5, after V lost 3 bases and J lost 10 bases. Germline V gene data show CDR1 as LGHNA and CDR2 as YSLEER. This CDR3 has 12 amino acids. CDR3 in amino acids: CASSHPGQGQYF. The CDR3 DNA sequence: TGCGCCAGCAGCCACCCCGGACAGGGACAGTACTTC.

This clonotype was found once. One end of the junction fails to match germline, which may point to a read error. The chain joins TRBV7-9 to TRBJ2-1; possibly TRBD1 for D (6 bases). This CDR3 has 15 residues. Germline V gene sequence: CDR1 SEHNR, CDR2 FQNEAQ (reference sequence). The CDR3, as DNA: TGTGCCAGCAGCACCCAAGGCCTTAGGGACAATAAGCAGTTCTTC. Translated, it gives CASSTQGLRDNKQFF.